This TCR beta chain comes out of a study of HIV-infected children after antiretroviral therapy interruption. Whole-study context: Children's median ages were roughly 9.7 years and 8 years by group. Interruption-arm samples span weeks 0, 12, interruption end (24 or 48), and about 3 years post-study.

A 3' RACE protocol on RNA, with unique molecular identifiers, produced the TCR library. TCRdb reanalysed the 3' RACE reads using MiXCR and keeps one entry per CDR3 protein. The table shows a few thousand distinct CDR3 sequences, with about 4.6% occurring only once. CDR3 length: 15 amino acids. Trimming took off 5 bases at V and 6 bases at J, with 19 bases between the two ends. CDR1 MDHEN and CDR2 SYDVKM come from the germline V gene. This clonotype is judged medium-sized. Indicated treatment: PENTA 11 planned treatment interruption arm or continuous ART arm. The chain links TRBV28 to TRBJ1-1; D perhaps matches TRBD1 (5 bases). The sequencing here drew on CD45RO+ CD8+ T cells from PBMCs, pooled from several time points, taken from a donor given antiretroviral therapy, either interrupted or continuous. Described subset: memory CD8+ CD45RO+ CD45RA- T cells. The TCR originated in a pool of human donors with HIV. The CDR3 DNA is TGTGCCAGCAGTGTTCCCGTGACAGCCATATCTGAAGCTTTCTTT. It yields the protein CASSVPVTAISEAFF.